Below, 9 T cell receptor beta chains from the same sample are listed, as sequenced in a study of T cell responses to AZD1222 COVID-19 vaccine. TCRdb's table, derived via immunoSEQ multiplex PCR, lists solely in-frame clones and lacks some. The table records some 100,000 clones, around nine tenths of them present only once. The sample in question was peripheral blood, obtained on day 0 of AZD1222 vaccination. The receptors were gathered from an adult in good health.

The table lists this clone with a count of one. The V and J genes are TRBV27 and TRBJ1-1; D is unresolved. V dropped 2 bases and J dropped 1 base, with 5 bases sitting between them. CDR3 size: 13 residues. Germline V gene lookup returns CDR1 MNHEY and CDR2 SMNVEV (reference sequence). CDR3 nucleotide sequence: TGTGCCAGCAGTTTAGGTGGGAACACTGAAGCTTTCTTT. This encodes CASSLGGNTEAFF.

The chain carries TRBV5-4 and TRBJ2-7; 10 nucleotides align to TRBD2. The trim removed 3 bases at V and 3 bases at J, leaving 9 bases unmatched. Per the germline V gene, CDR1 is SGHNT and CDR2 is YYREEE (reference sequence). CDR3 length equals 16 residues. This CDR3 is CASSSTRTSGHYEQYV. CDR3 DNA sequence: TGTGCCAGCAGCTCTACCCGGACTAGCGGACACTACGAGCAGTACGTC.

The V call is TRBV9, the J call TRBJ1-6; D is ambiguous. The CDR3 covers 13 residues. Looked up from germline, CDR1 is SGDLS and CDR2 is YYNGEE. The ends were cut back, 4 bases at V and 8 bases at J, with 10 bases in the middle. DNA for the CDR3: TGTGCCAGCAGCCCACGAGTGGATTCACCCCTCCACTTT. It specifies CASSPRVDSPLHF.

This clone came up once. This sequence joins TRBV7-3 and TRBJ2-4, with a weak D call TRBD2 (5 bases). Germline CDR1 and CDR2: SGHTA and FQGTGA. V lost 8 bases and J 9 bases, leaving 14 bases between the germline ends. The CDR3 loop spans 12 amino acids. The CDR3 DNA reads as TGTGCCAGCTCGGACTTTAAGGGCATTCAGTACTTC. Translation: CASSDFKGIQYF.

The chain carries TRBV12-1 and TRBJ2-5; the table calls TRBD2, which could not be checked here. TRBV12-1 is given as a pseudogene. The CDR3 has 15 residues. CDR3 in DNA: TGTGCCAGCAGCCCGTGCTACCCAGCGGGAGGGTCCCAGTACTTC. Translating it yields CASSPCYPAGGSQYF.

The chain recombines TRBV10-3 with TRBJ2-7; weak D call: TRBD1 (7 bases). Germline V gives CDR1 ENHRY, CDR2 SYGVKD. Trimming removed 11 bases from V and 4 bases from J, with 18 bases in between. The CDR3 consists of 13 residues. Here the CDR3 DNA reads TGTGCCGCGGGACAGAAGGGGTTGTACGAGCAGTACTTC. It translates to CAAGQKGLYEQYF.

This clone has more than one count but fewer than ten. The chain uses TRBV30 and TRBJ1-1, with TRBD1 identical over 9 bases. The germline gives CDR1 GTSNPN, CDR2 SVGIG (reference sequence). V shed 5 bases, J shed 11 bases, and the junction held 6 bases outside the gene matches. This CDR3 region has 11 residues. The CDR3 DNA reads TGTGCCTGGGAAACAGGGGGCCTGGCTTTCTTT. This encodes CAWETGGLAFF.

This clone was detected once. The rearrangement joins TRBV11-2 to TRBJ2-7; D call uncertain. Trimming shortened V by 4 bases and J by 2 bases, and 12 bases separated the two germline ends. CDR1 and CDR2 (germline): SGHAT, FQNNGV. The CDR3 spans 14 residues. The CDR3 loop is CASSSLSYPYEQYV. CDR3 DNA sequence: TGTGCCAGCAGCTCCCTCAGCTATCCCTACGAGCAGTACGTC.

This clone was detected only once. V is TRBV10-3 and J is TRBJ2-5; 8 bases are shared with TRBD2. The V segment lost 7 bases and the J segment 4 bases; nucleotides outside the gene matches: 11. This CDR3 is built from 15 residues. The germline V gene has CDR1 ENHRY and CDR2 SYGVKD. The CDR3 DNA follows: TGTGCCATCACTGCTAGCGTCGGGGGGGGAGAGACCCAGTACTTC. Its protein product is CAITASVGGGETQYF.